The T cell receptor beta chain under discussion was sequenced for a study of tumor and adjacent non-tumor tissue in lung cancer. Looking at the study overall: Aged roughly 30 to 85 years, patients included under 13 men and about 5 women with stage I to III disease. Study-wide points: Compared with tumor, normal lung showed significantly lower TCR diversity. Higher tumor TCR diversity was associated with shorter survival. In normal lung, the top 100 clones were significantly more dominant than in tumor.

The library came from three nested PCR rounds adapted from ARM-PCR protocols. TCRdb passed the multiplex PCR reads through MiXCR, listing each CDR3 protein once. The sample includes approximately 120,000 distinct CDR3 sequences, roughly 73% seen only once; the top ten take around 37%. On this clonotype itself: The antigen remains unidentified.

No cell sorting was done before RNA was extracted from the tissue. V gave up 8 bases and J gave up 6 bases, with 16 bases separating them. CDR3 length equals 14 residues. The germline V gene encodes CDR1 KGHDR and CDR2 SFDVKD. This rearrangement joins TRBV24-1 to TRBJ2-1, with a weak D call TRBD2 (6 bases). The sequenced sample was lung tumor tissue. This TCR came from a woman aged 55 to 70 with non-small cell lung cancer. CDR3 sequence: CATTTSRGSNEQFF. CDR3 nucleotide sequence: TGTGCCACCACTACCTCCCGGGGGTCCAATGAGCAGTTCTTC.